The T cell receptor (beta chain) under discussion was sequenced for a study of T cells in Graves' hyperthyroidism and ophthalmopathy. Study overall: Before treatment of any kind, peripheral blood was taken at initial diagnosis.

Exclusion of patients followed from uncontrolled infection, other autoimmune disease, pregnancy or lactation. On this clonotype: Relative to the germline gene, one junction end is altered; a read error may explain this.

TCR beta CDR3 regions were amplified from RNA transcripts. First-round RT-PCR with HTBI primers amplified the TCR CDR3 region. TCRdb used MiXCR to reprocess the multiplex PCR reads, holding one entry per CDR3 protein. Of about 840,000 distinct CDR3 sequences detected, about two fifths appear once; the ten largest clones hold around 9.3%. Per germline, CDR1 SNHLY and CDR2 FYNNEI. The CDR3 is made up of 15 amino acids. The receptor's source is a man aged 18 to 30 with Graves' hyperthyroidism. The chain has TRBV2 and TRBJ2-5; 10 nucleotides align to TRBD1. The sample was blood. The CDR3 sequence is CASRVRQGARETQYF. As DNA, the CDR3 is TGTGCCAGCAGGGTACGACAGGGGGCACGGGAGACCCAGTACTTT.